This note documents a single T cell receptor (beta chain) sequence. One end of the junction does not line up with germline, which may come from a read error. CDR3 length equals 14 residues. CDR1 is SGHTA and CDR2 is FQGNSA in the germline V gene. The source of the sample is a study of glioma-infiltrating T cells. TCR alpha and beta CDR3 regions were amplified from RNA using iRepertoire nested multiplex PCR. TCRdb reprocessed the multiplex PCR reads with MiXCR, giving one entry per CDR3 protein. The profile shows approximately 120,000 distinct CDR3 sequences, around 23% of them singletons. The sequence was obtained from a human donor with low-grade glioma or glioblastoma, undergoing nonglioma brain surgery, or in good health (not recorded which). The chain combines TRBV7-2 with TRBJ2-7; 7 nucleotides match TRBD1. The sequencing input was glioma tissue, nonneoplastic brain tissue, or PBMCs (not recorded which). The CDR3 nucleotides are TGTGCCAGCAGCTCGCCGACAGGGCGGAGCGAGCAGCACTTC. Translated, it gives CASSSPTGRSEQHF.